The 23 T cell receptor beta chains reported below all come from one sample, sequenced in a study of CD4 T cells in relation to SARS-CoV-2 and coronaviruses. The repertoire was sequenced with immunoSEQ multiplex PCR; TCRdb's copy has only in-frame clones and lacks some. This table holds 9,500 to 15,000 clones, 70% to 85% found once. For these TCRs, the target antigens are not known. Before the COVID-19 pandemic, during about 2010-2018, CD4+ T cells were taken from unexposed donors. After about 10 days of culture, CD4+ T cells were isolated. The sequenced material came from CD4+ T cells from PBMCs, cultured in vitro. These receptors came from a human donor in good health.

This clone came up a few times. The rearrangement joins TRBV19 to TRBJ2-7; TRBD1 matches at 8 bases. This CDR3 is 17 amino acids long. CDR1 is LNHDA and CDR2 is SQIVND in the germline V gene (reference sequence). With V trimmed by 1 base and J by 2 bases, 10 bases remained unmatched. CDR3 DNA: TGTGCCAGTAGTATAGGGACTACCTGGACAGGGCCCTACGAGCAGTACTTC. It specifies CASSIGTTWTGPYEQYF.

This clone was observed a few times. The CDR3 here is CASSYSGQGTEAFF. The CDR3, as DNA: TGTGCCAGCAGTTACTCCGGACAGGGGACTGAAGCTTTCTTT. The chain employs TRBV6-6 and TRBJ1-1; 9 bases line up with TRBD1. Germline-derived CDR1 and CDR2 are MNHNY and SVGAGI (reference sequence). The CDR3 consists of 14 residues. J lost 5 bases, V lost 0 bases, and 1 base had no gene match.

This clone is a singleton in its sample. The chain couples TRBV27 to TRBJ1-4; tentative D call: TRBD1 (5 bases). CDR3 length: 12 amino acids. CDR1 and CDR2 (germline): MNHEY, SMNVEV (reference sequence). With 8 bases removed from V and 10 bases from J, the gap between germline ends came to 14 bases. The CDR3 region is CASAAGGGKLFF. CDR3 nucleotides: TGTGCCAGCGCAGCCGGGGGAGGAAAACTGTTTTTT.

The chain uses TRBV7-2 and TRBJ2-1, with a possible D match to TRBD1 (5 bases). The CDR3 is 13 residues long. V lost 4 bases, J lost 6 bases, and 10 bases lay in between. Germline CDR1 and CDR2: SGHTA and FQGNSA. In nucleotides, the CDR3 is TGTGCCAGCAGCTCTGGGCAGGGCAATGAGCAGTTCTTC. Residues: CASSSGQGNEQFF.

This sequence joins TRBV2 and TRBJ1-2; TRBD1 might be the D (5 bases). The germline V gene encodes CDR1 SNHLY and CDR2 FYNNEI. V was cut by 7 bases and J by 0 bases, with 9 bases left in between. The CDR3 sequence is 13 residues long. DNA of the CDR3: TGTGCCAGCAAAGACAGCGCTAACTATGGCTACACCTTC. It is translated as CASKDSANYGYTF. Full variable domain (rest looked up from reference TRBV2 and TRBJ1-2): EPEVTQTPSHQVTQMGQEVILRCVPISNHLYFYWYRQILGQKVEFLVSFYNNEISEKSEIFDDQFSVERPDGSNFTLKIRSTKLEDSAMYFCASKDSANYGYTFGSGTRLTVV.

CDR3 amino acids: CASSPPSGGETQTQYF. CDR3 nucleotide sequence: TGTGCCAGCTCACCCCCTAGCGGTGGAGAGACCCAGACCCAGTACTTC. The J gene is TRBJ2-5, the V gene TRBV18; 7 bases are a match to TRBD2. The CDR3 contains 16 residues. CDR1 KGHSH and CDR2 LQKENI come from the germline V gene. Trimming took 3 bases from V and 6 from J; bases not matched to a gene: 13.

The V call is TRBV24-1, the J call TRBJ2-3, with TRBD2 identical over 11 bases. Losses at the gene ends were 2 bases for V and 2 bases for J; bases not matched to a gene: 5. Germline CDR1 is KGHDR and CDR2 is SFDVKD. The CDR3 covers 17 residues. CDR3 region: CATSDSPSGGTTDTQYF. The CDR3, as DNA: TGTGCCACCAGTGATTCACCTAGCGGGGGGACCACAGATACGCAGTATTTT.

This clone was counted a single time. The chain joins TRBV11-2 to TRBJ2-4, with D unclear. This CDR3 contains 16 residues. V was shortened by 4 bases and J by 0 bases, with 13 bases between the two germline ends. CDR1 is SGHAT and CDR2 is FQNNGV in the germline V gene. Here the CDR3 DNA reads TGTGCCAGCAGCTCCCCCGCGGCAGTAGCCAAAAACATTCAGTACTTC. Translating gives CASSSPAAVAKNIQYF.

The J gene is TRBJ1-2, the V gene TRBV6-5; D may be TRBD1 (6 bases). The length of the CDR3 is 12 residues. In germline, CDR1 is MNHEY, CDR2 SVGAGI. V shed 6 bases and J shed 8 bases, with 13 bases lying between them. The DNA of the CDR3 is TGTGCCAGCAGGGGGACAAATCGAGGCTACACCTTC. Translated, it gives CASRGTNRGYTF.

The count of this clone is one. The genes are TRBV7-9 and TRBJ1-2, with a weak D call TRBD1 (6 bases). Germline V lookup: CDR1 SEHNR, CDR2 FQNEAQ (reference sequence). V lost 8 bases and J 1 base, leaving 17 bases between the germline ends. The CDR3 totals 15 residues. DNA of the CDR3: TGTGCCAGCCAGAGTTGGGGGCGCCTTAACTATGGCTACACCTTC. Amino acids: CASQSWGRLNYGYTF.

J is TRBJ2-2 and V is TRBV19; perhaps D is TRBD1 or TRBD2 (5 bases each). Trimming took off 4 bases at V and 5 bases at J, with 17 bases between the two ends. The CDR3 sequence is 16 residues long. Per the germline V gene, CDR1 is LNHDA and CDR2 is SQIVND (reference sequence). The CDR3 DNA reads TGTGCCAGTAGTAGGCCCGGGACCGCACAAACCGGGGAGCTGTTTTTT. Amino acids: CASSRPGTAQTGELFF.

V gene TRBV11-1 combines with J gene TRBJ2-3; D gene uncertain. With 1 base removed from V and 6 bases from J, the gap between germline ends came to 2 bases. Germline V lookup: CDR1 SGHAT, CDR2 FQDESV (reference sequence). CDR3 length: 11 amino acids. In nucleotides, the CDR3 is TGTGCCAGCAGCTTAGGGGATACGCAGTATTTT. Protein sequence: CASSLGDTQYF.

This sequence joins TRBV6-7 and TRBJ1-4; 9 nucleotides line up with TRBD1. TRBV6-7 is an open reading frame whose function is uncertain. With 6 bases clipped from V and 8 bases from J, the junction kept 10 bases outside the gene matches. This CDR3 has 15 amino acids. CDR3 amino acids: CASSCDRGFLEKLFF. The DNA for the CDR3 is TGTGCCAGCAGCTGTGACAGGGGGTTTTTAGAAAAACTGTTTTTT.

The V call is TRBV5-4, the J call TRBJ2-3, with D possibly TRBD2 on 5 matching bases. With 0 bases removed from V and 6 bases from J, the gap between germline ends came to 14 bases. The CDR3 has 15 amino acids. From germline, CDR1 is SGHNT and CDR2 YYREEE (reference sequence). The CDR3 sequence is CASSLARSPGDTQYF. DNA for the CDR3: TGTGCCAGCAGCTTGGCCAGGTCTCCGGGGGATACGCAGTATTTT.

The chain combines TRBV7-9 with TRBJ2-6; D gene unclear. V was clipped by 5 bases and J by 1 base, with 21 bases between them. CDR3 length: 19 amino acids. Germline CDR1 SEHNR, CDR2 FQNEAQ (reference sequence). CDR3 sequence: CASSPRLGPLASGANVLTF. CDR3 coding DNA: TGTGCCAGCAGCCCCCGGCTAGGCCCCCTGGCTTCTGGGGCCAACGTCCTGACTTTC. The whole variable domain, remainder taken from reference TRBV7-9 and TRBJ2-6, is DTGVSQNPRHKITKRGQNVTFRCDPISEHNRLYWYRQTLGQGPEFLTYFQNEAQLEKSRLLSDRFSAERPKGSFSTLEIQRTEQGDSAMYLCASSPRLGPLASGANVLTFGAGSRLTVL.

The sample holds a few counts of this clone. The chain is built from TRBV7-9 and TRBJ1-3, with D unresolved. The CDR3 loop spans 15 amino acids. V lost 11 bases to trimming and J lost 0 bases, with 17 bases between them. From germline, CDR1 is SEHNR and CDR2 FQNEAQ (reference sequence). The CDR3 loop reads CAYQSDRDSGNTIYF. The CDR3 bases are TGTGCCTACCAAAGCGACCGTGACTCTGGAAACACCATATATTTT.

The chain couples TRBV29-1 to TRBJ1-2, with TRBD1 matching 9 bases. Germline CDR1 is SQVTM and CDR2 is ANQGSEA. V shed 6 bases and J 6 bases; nucleotides not matched to a gene: 5. The CDR3 has 12 residues. The CDR3 here is CSVEGQGDGYTF. DNA for the CDR3: TGCAGCGTGGAGGGACAGGGTGATGGCTACACCTTC.

The CDR3 sequence is CASRVQGNTEAFF. For the CDR3, the DNA is TGTGCCAGCAGGGTACAGGGGAACACTGAAGCTTTCTTT. The chain employs TRBV7-2 and TRBJ1-1; perhaps TRBD1 as D (6 bases). The germline gives CDR1 SGHTA, CDR2 FQGNSA. Trimming shortened V by 6 bases and J by 1 base, and 9 bases separated the two germline ends. The CDR3 length is 13 residues.

This sequence joins TRBV3-1 (or the pseudogene TRBV3-2) and TRBJ1-1; D is undetermined. The CDR3 loop spans 14 amino acids. Deletions cut 3 bases from V and 8 bases from J, with 16 bases between. Germline CDR1 reads LGHDT; CDR2 reads YNNKEL (reference sequence). The CDR3: CASSHAGRNFEAFF. The CDR3 coding sequence is TGTGCCAGCAGCCATGCGGGCCGAAATTTCGAAGCTTTCTTT.

This clone was picked up one time. The chain uses TRBV27 and TRBJ1-1; no clear D. Germline CDR1 MNHEY, CDR2 SMNVEV (reference sequence). Trimming took off 5 bases at V and 3 bases at J, with 10 bases between the two ends. The CDR3 runs to 13 residues. CDR3 region: CASSDLGDTEAFF. The CDR3 DNA reads as TGTGCCAGCAGTGACCTCGGGGACACTGAAGCTTTCTTT.

This sequence joins TRBV30 and TRBJ1-5; D remains unclear. This CDR3 has 13 residues. CDR1 is GTSNPN and CDR2 is SVGIG in the germline V gene (reference sequence). Trimming took 2 bases from V and 5 from J, leaving 10 bases between them. This chain's CDR3 is CAWSLSLDQPQHF. CDR3 nucleotide sequence: TGTGCCTGGAGTTTAAGTCTGGATCAGCCCCAGCATTTT.

This clone was found a few times. J is TRBJ1-2 and V is TRBV5-1; 10 bases are shared with TRBD1. The length of the CDR3 is 16 residues. Germline V gene lookup returns CDR1 SGHRS and CDR2 YFSETQ. Unmatched junction bases numbered 9, after V lost 4 bases and J lost 3 bases. The CDR3 DNA reads TGCGCCAGCAGCGCGACAGGGGGCGTCGTGGACTATGGCTACACCTTC. The encoded protein is CASSATGGVVDYGYTF.

The table lists this clone with a count of one. The rearrangement uses TRBV6-2 or TRBV6-3 and TRBJ1-1; D perhaps matches TRBD1 (5 bases). V lost 0 bases and J lost 5, with 22 bases in between. This CDR3 region has 18 residues. Looked up from germline, CDR1 is MNHEY and CDR2 is SVGEGT. This chain's CDR3 is CASSYSIQHAGPGTEAFF. The CDR3 DNA sequence: TGTGCCAGCAGTTACTCGATACAGCATGCGGGGCCGGGGACTGAAGCTTTCTTT.